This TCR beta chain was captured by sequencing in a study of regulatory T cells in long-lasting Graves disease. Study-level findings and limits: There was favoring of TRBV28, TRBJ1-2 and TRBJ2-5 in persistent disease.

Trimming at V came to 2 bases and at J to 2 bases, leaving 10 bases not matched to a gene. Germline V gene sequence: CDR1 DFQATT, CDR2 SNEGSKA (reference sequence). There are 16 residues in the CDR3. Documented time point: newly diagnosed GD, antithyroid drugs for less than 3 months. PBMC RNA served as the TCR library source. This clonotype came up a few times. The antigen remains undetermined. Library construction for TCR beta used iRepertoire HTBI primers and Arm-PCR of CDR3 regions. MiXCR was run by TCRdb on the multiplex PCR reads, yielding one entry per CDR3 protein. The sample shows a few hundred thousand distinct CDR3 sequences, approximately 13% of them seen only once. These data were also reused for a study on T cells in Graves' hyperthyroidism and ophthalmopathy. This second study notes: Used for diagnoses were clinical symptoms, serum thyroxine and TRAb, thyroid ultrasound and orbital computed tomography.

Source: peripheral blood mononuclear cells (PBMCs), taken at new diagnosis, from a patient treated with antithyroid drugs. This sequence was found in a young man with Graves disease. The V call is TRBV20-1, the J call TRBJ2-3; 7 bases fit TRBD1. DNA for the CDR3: TGCAGTGCTAGAAGGAACAGGGGAATGCTCACAGATACGCAGTATTTT. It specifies CSARRNRGMLTDTQYF.